The 14 T cell receptor beta chains in this list originate from one sample, sequenced in a study of shared clonotypes between healthy human individuals. Profiled with immunoSEQ multiplex PCR; TCRdb holds only in-frame clones, not every one. The sample holds millions of clones, 85% to 95% seen once. Selected positively for CCR7 and CD45RO-negative, naive CD8 cells excluded terminally differentiated effector memory CD45RA+ cells. Sequencing used naive CD8+ T cells sorted from blood. The source is a man aged 18-30 years in good health.

This sequence joins TRBV28 and TRBJ2-1; D is uncertain. The CDR3 extends over 15 amino acids. Looked up from germline, CDR1 is MDHEN and CDR2 is SYDVKM. V was pared by 10 bases and J by 5 bases, with 21 bases between. CDR3 residues: CATSLEAAPHNEQFF. Here the CDR3 DNA reads TGTGCCACCTCCCTTGAGGCAGCTCCTCACAATGAGCAGTTCTTC.

The chain links TRBV13 to TRBJ2-6, with 7 bases that match TRBD1. CDR3 length equals 19 residues. V was pared by 3 bases and J by 0 bases, with 11 bases of the junction left unmatched. Germline CDR1 is PRHDT and CDR2 is FYEKMQ (reference sequence). The CDR3 nucleotides are TGTGCCAGCAGCTTCCGGGACAGCGACTCCGACTCTGGGGCCAACGTCCTGACTTTC. This gives the protein CASSFRDSDSDSGANVLTF.

V gene TRBV7-9 combines with J gene TRBJ2-3, with 13 nucleotides matching TRBD2. Germline V lookup: CDR1 SEHNR, CDR2 FQNEAQ (reference sequence). The CDR3 sequence is 17 residues long. V trimming: 4 bases; J trimming: 6 bases; junction bases outside the gene matches: 10. CDR3 DNA: TGTGCCAGCAGCTACTACGAAGGACTAGCGGGAGTGGATACGCAGTATTTT. Protein product: CASSYYEGLAGVDTQYF.

This chain's CDR3 is CASSQAQTGGSYNSPLHF. The CDR3 DNA is TGCGCCAGCAGCCAAGCCCAAACAGGGGGTTCCTATAATTCACCCCTCCACTTT. The chain employs TRBV4-1 and TRBJ1-6; the match to TRBD1 covers 8 bases. The germline V gene encodes CDR1 MGHRA and CDR2 YSYEKL. The CDR3 extends over 18 amino acids. Unmatched junction bases numbered 6, after V lost 1 base and J lost 1 base.

The chain carries TRBV28 and TRBJ2-7; 9 bases agree with TRBD1. The CDR3 contains 16 residues. Trimming removed 1 base from V and 2 bases from J; junction bases left unmatched: 6. The germline CDR1 and CDR2 sequences are MDHEN and SYDVKM. CDR3 amino acids: CASSLSDRGFPYEQYF. CDR3 coding DNA: TGTGCCAGCAGTTTATCAGACAGGGGGTTCCCCTACGAGCAGTACTTC.

This clone was picked up one time. Other DNA sequences in the same sample also yield this CDR3. V is TRBV7-8 and J is TRBJ2-7; D gene ambiguous. Germline V CDR1 and CDR2: SGHVS, FQNEAQ. This CDR3 comprises 13 residues. Trimming cost V 1 base and J 0 bases, with 4 bases left between them. CDR3 region: CASSLGASYEQYF. CDR3 coding DNA: TGTGCCAGCAGCTTAGGGGCCTCCTACGAGCAGTACTTC.

This chain links TRBV19 with TRBJ1-1; no clear D gene. Germline loops: CDR1 LNHDA, CDR2 SQIVND (reference sequence). V gave up 5 bases and J gave up 1 base, with 14 bases separating them. This CDR3 region has 15 residues. In DNA form, the CDR3 reads TGTGCCAGTAGTCATGGACCGCTAGCGAACACTGAAGCTTTCTTT. Translation gives CASSHGPLANTEAFF.

The chain recombines TRBV5-8 with TRBJ1-2; TRBD1 might be the D (6 bases). The CDR3 runs to 12 residues. The V gene's germline CDR1 is SGHTS and CDR2 YDEGEE. V shed 9 bases and J shed 8 bases, with 17 bases lying between them. In DNA, the CDR3 is TGTGCCACCCACCCAGGGGCCCTCGGCTACACCTTC. Protein product: CATHPGALGYTF.

The chain uses TRBV4-3 and TRBJ1-3; D remains unclear. V lost 0 bases to trimming and J lost 4 bases, with 10 bases between them. The CDR3 contains 15 residues. Germline assignment: CDR1 LGHNA and CDR2 YSLEER. The CDR3 sequence: CASSQDPASGNTIYF. The DNA of the CDR3 is TGCGCCAGCAGCCAAGACCCGGCTTCCGGAAACACCATATATTTT.

Concerning this clone: The sample holds other DNA sequences that translate to the same CDR3. The V and J genes are TRBV6-5 and TRBJ2-2; no clear D gene. Germline values: CDR1 MNHEY, CDR2 SVGAGI. V lost 2 bases to trimming and J lost 6 bases, with 7 bases between them. The CDR3 is 13 residues long. This chain's CDR3 is CASSYGSAGELFF. The DNA for the CDR3 is TGTGCCAGCAGTTACGGGTCAGCCGGGGAGCTGTTTTTT.

The rearrangement links TRBV4-3 to TRBJ2-2; TRBD1 matches 9 bases. The CDR3 runs 14 residues. Germline CDR1 and CDR2: LGHNA and YSLEER. V lost 4 bases, J lost 8 bases, and 5 bases stayed unmatched. In DNA form, the CDR3 reads TGCGCCAGCAGCCCCTGGACAGGGGCGGGGGAGCTGTTTTTT. It translates to CASSPWTGAGELFF.

The chain's CDR3 is CASSFHPTNEKLFF. The CDR3 DNA reads as TGTGCCAGCAGCTTTCATCCAACTAATGAAAAACTGTTTTTT. V gene TRBV7-9 combines with J gene TRBJ1-4, with D unclear. This CDR3 has 14 residues. V lost 3 bases and J 0 bases, leaving 5 bases between the germline ends. The germline V gene has CDR1 SEHNR and CDR2 FQNEAQ (reference sequence).

As concerns this clone: Other DNA sequences in the sample encode the same CDR3. The DNA of the CDR3 is TGCGCCAGCAGCTTGGCCGGACAGGGGACCTACGAGCAGTACTTC. It is translated as CASSLAGQGTYEQYF. The V call is TRBV5-1, the J call TRBJ2-7; 9 bases match TRBD1. Germline loops: CDR1 SGHRS, CDR2 YFSETQ. CDR3 length: 15 amino acids. J lost 2 bases, V lost 0 bases, and 3 bases had no gene match.

The chain couples TRBV14 to TRBJ1-3, with 7 bases identical to TRBD1. V shed 3 bases, J shed 8 bases, and the junction held 7 bases outside the gene matches. The CDR3 is made up of 14 amino acids. Germline CDR1 SGHDN, CDR2 FVKESK. CDR3 DNA sequence: TGTGCCAGCAGCCAGCTACAGGGGATAGACACCATATATTTT. Its translation is CASSQLQGIDTIYF.